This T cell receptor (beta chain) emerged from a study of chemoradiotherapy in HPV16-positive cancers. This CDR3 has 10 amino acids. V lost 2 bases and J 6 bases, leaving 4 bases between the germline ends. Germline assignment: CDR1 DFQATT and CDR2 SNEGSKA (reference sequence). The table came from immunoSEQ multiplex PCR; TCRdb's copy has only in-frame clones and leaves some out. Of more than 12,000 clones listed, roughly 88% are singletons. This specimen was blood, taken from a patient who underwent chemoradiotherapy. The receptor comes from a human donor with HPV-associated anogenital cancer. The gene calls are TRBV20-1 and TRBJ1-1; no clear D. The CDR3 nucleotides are TGCAGTGCTAGAATCGCTGAAGCTTTCTTT. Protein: CSARIAEAFF.